This T cell receptor beta chain was profiled in a study of long-term antiretroviral therapy in people with HIV. Version v3.0 of the immunoSEQ assay ran at survey level. TCRdb's copy holds only in-frame clones and misses some; the assay was immunoSEQ multiplex PCR. The table shows tens of thousands of clones, with more than 75% occurring only once. The CDR3 spans 20 residues. V lost 5 bases, J lost 5 bases, and 19 bases stayed unmatched. Germline assignment: CDR1 SGDLS and CDR2 YYNGEE. This clone was counted only a few times. The chain employs TRBV9 and TRBJ2-5, with 15 bases matching TRBD2. This receptor was taken from a middle-aged man with HIV. Sequences were derived from unsorted PBMCs, sampled 4.7 to 5 years after starting antiretroviral therapy. CDR3 DNA sequence: TGTGCCAGCAGTCACCAAGGTGGACTAGCGGGAGGGGAGGGATGGGAGACCCAGTACTTC. It encodes CASSHQGGLAGGEGWETQYF.